This T cell receptor beta chain was identified in a study of OX40 agonist ivuxolimab in advanced cancers. Study results and limitations: There were also nonresponders showing low normalized T-cell clonal expansion. CD4+ and CD8+ blood T cells expanded clonally by week 6 at 0.1 to 3.0 mg/kg.

With baseline, cycle 4 day 1, and cycle 7 day 1 as timepoints, blood was sampled. The data were produced by immunoSEQ multiplex PCR, yet TCRdb's version contains in-frame clones alone and is incomplete. The table lists around 72,000 clones, 75% to 85% of them singletons. This clone was counted only a few times. What it binds is unknown. The origin of this receptor is an adult with an advanced solid tumor such as melanoma, head and neck, liver or kidney cancer. Sample: CD4+ or CD8+ T cells sorted from blood, taken in a trial of the OX40 agonist ivuxolimab.

CDR3 bases: TGTGCCAGCAGCTTAGTTGCTAAAAACAATGAGCAGTTCTTC. Its protein product is CASSLVAKNNEQFF. The rearrangement uses TRBV7-9 and TRBJ2-1; D is unclear. The CDR3 loop spans 14 amino acids. The germline gives CDR1 SEHNR, CDR2 FQNEAQ (reference sequence). Trimming took 1 base from V and 5 from J, leaving 9 bases between them.